This TCR beta chain came from a study of blood T cell repertoires in COVID-19. Turning to the study itself: COVID-19 samples from acute and convalescent phases originated in the United States, Italy and Spain. The analysed material was cDNA or gDNA that came from T cells, B-cell-depleted T cells, or PBMCs.

Looked up from germline, CDR1 is SNHLY and CDR2 is FYNNEI. The V gene lost 6 bases and the J gene lost 6 bases, with 12 bases spanning the gap. The CDR3 is 13 amino acids. Original handling: Counts of nucleated cells, estimated from reference gene primer amplification, were obtained. Repertoires were generated with immunoSEQ multiplex PCR, while TCRdb's copy carries only in-frame clones and drops some. That table furnishes V, J and clone size, whereas the DNA furnished D and trimming. The sample has more than 250,000 clones, 80% to 90% seen once. The receptor comes from a man aged 50 to 59 with active or convalescent COVID-19. The chain recombines TRBV2 with TRBJ2-1, with D possibly being TRBD2 (5 bases). The specimen was peripheral blood. The CDR3 reads CASSAEVGNEQFF. DNA of the CDR3: TGTGCCAGCAGCGCGGAGGTAGGCAATGAGCAGTTCTTC.